Following are 32 T cell receptor beta chains from one sample sequenced in a study of blood T cell repertoires in COVID-19. Method: immunoSEQ multiplex PCR; TCRdb's copy keeps in-frame clones and lacks some. The sample carries about 200,000 clones, around 82% recorded once. The sequencing sample was made of peripheral blood. These receptors were collected from a woman aged 35 to 49 with acute or convalescent COVID-19.

The chain carries TRBV30 and TRBJ2-3; 13 nucleotides line up with TRBD2. Losses at the gene ends were 2 bases for V and 2 bases for J; bases not matched to a gene: 10. CDR3 size: 18 residues. In germline, CDR1 is GTSNPN, CDR2 SVGIG (reference sequence). The CDR3 DNA reads as TGTGCCTGGAGTAGGGGAGATGGACTAGCGGGGGCCACAGATACGCAGTATTTT. It specifies CAWSRGDGLAGATDTQYF.

The chain employs TRBV20-1 and TRBJ2-3, with unresolved D. Between the trimmed V and J ends, which lost 3 bases and 4 bases, there was a span of 8 bases. The CDR3 spans 12 residues. CDR1 and CDR2 (germline): DFQATT, SNEGSKA (reference sequence). Written as DNA, the CDR3 is TGCAGTGCTAGTAGTAGTTCAGATACGCAGTATTTT. Its protein product is CSASSSSDTQYF.

The V and J genes are TRBV6-6 and TRBJ1-2, with D unresolved. Trimming cost V 6 bases and J 5 bases, with 13 bases left between them. Germline lookup yields CDR1 MNHNY and CDR2 SVGAGI (reference sequence). The CDR3 has 13 residues. This CDR3 reads CASSPPNLYGYTF. In DNA, the CDR3 is TGTGCCAGCAGCCCCCCAAACTTATATGGCTACACCTTC.

This clone was counted only a few times. The chain has TRBV24-1 and TRBJ2-3, with 9 positions matching TRBD1. V shed 9 bases, J shed 4 bases, and the junction held 7 bases outside the gene matches. The CDR3 is 14 amino acids. The germline V gene has CDR1 KGHDR and CDR2 SFDVKD. The CDR3 DNA follows: TGTGCCACCCAGACAGGGGGTAGTGCAGATACGCAGTATTTT. This codes for CATQTGGSADTQYF.

This clone has just one count. The rearrangement joins TRBV19 to TRBJ2-3; TRBD1 is a possible D gene (6 bases). The CDR3 runs 14 residues. The germline gives CDR1 LNHDA, CDR2 SQIVND (reference sequence). The ends were cut back, 10 bases at V and 0 bases at J, with 14 bases in the middle. The DNA for the CDR3 is TGTGCCACAACTCGGGGACAAAGCACAGATACGCAGTATTTT. It encodes CATTRGQSTDTQYF. The variable domain in full, with the rest retrieved from reference TRBV19 and TRBJ2-3, is DGGITQSPKYLFRKEGQNVTLSCEQNLNHDAMYWYRQDPGQGLRLIYYSQIVNDFQKGDIAEGYSVSREKKESFPLTVTSAQKNPTAFYLCATTRGQSTDTQYFGPGTRLTVL.

The gene calls are TRBV5-1 and TRBJ1-5; D unresolved. Trimming stripped 3 bases from V and 1 base from J, with 17 bases between. This CDR3 has 17 amino acids. Germline V gene sequence: CDR1 SGHRS, CDR2 YFSETQ. The CDR3 region is CASSSRPTGGSNQPQHF. CDR3 nucleotides: TGCGCCAGCAGCTCCCGCCCGACGGGAGGAAGCAATCAGCCCCAGCATTTT.

The count of this clone is one. The gene calls are TRBV6-6 and TRBJ2-1; D not resolved. The CDR3 has 16 amino acids. V dropped 0 bases and J dropped 4 bases, with 13 bases sitting between them. Per the germline V gene, CDR1 is MNHNY and CDR2 is SVGAGI (reference sequence). The DNA of the CDR3 is TGTGCCAGCAGTTACTCGACTCGCCTAATTTACAATGAGCAGTTCTTC. This codes for CASSYSTRLIYNEQFF.

The chain uses TRBV4-1 and TRBJ2-2; D uncertain. Trimming stripped 1 base from V and 4 bases from J, with 7 bases between. From germline, CDR1 is MGHRA and CDR2 YSYEKL. CDR3 length: 14 residues. The DNA of the CDR3 is TGCGCCAGCAGCCAAGTCCCGGGCACCGGGGAGCTGTTTTTT. It codes for CASSQVPGTGELFF.

The rearrangement joins TRBV7-9 to TRBJ2-3; D might be TRBD1 (5 bases). Germline V gene data show CDR1 as SEHNR and CDR2 as FQNEAQ (reference sequence). The CDR3 sequence is 14 residues long. V shed 4 bases and J shed 2 bases, with 10 bases lying between them. The chain's CDR3 is CASSWIGDTDTQYF. CDR3 nucleotide sequence: TGTGCCAGCAGCTGGATAGGGGACACAGATACGCAGTATTTT.

This clone was detected only once. This chain connects TRBV7-8 to TRBJ2-3; TRBD2 agrees at 7 bases. Trimming at V came to 1 base and at J to 6 bases, leaving 10 bases not matched to a gene. The CDR3 length is 16 residues. In germline, CDR1 is SGHVS, CDR2 FQNEAQ. The CDR3, as DNA: TGTGCCAGCAGCTTAGACGGGGGGACTACTCTCGATACGCAGTATTTT. As protein: CASSLDGGTTLDTQYF. The whole variable domain, remainder taken from reference TRBV7-8 and TRBJ2-3, is GAGVSQSPRYKVAKRGQDVALRCDPISGHVSLFWYQQALGQGPEFLTYFQNEAQLDKSGLPSDRFFAERPEGSVSTLKIQRTQQEDSAVYLCASSLDGGTTLDTQYFGPGTRLTVL.

The gene calls are TRBV5-1 and TRBJ1-4; 10 positions match TRBD1. Germline V CDR1 and CDR2: SGHRS, YFSETQ. J lost 2 bases, V lost 0 bases, and 4 bases had no gene match. The CDR3 is 17 residues long. The CDR3 DNA sequence: TGCGCCAGCAGCTTGGAACCGGGACAGGGGACTAATGAAAAACTGTTTTTT. This sequence encodes CASSLEPGQGTNEKLFF.

This chain joins TRBV29-1 and TRBJ2-2; 9 bases fit TRBD1. Germline loops: CDR1 SQVTM, CDR2 ANQGSEA. V lost 6 bases and J lost 6; bases outside the gene matches: 2. This CDR3 is 12 amino acids long. This CDR3 is CSVYRGPGELFF. Here the CDR3 DNA reads TGCAGCGTGTACAGGGGGCCCGGGGAGCTGTTTTTT.

The chain recombines TRBV5-1 with TRBJ2-1, with 8 bases lining up with TRBD1. V lost 0 bases, J lost 6 bases, and 5 bases stayed unmatched. This CDR3 comprises 15 residues. Germline CDR1 SGHRS, CDR2 YFSETQ. CDR3 residues: CASSLDRGSSNEQFF. The CDR3 DNA sequence: TGCGCCAGCAGCTTGGACAGGGGGTCATCCAATGAGCAGTTCTTC.

The chain recombines TRBV4-1 with TRBJ2-5; the D gene is possibly TRBD1 (6 bases). CDR1 and CDR2 from the germline V gene are MGHRA and YSYEKL. CDR3 size: 15 residues. Trimming removed 2 bases at V and 5 bases at J, with 15 bases between. The CDR3 loop reads CASSQPARGLETQYF. The CDR3, as DNA: TGCGCCAGCAGCCAACCAGCCAGGGGCCTGGAGACCCAGTACTTC.

The chain recombines TRBV5-1 with TRBJ1-2; D perhaps matches TRBD1 (6 bases). The V end was cut by 2 bases, the J end by 2 bases, with 13 bases between. The V gene's germline CDR1 is SGHRS and CDR2 YFSETQ. This CDR3 comprises 15 residues. The CDR3, as DNA: TGCGCCAGCAGCTTAGGGACACCGGGCAACTATGGCTACACCTTC. Translating gives CASSLGTPGNYGYTF. Filled out from reference TRBV5-1 and TRBJ1-2, the complete variable domain reads KAGVTQTPRYLIKTRGQQVTLSCSPISGHRSVSWYQQTPGQGLQFLFEYFSETQRNKGNFPGRFSGRQFSNSRSEMNVSTLELGDSALYLCASSLGTPGNYGYTFGSGTRLTVV.

The chain has TRBV10-3 and TRBJ2-1, with D unresolved. In germline, CDR1 is ENHRY, CDR2 SYGVKD. Trimming stripped 3 bases from V and 2 bases from J, with 11 bases between. The CDR3 runs to 15 residues. In DNA form, the CDR3 reads TGTGCCATCAGTGAAAAATCGGTAGCCTACAATGAGCAGTTCTTC. This codes for CAISEKSVAYNEQFF.

This rearrangement joins TRBV4-3 to TRBJ2-1; D gene unclear. Trimming removed 0 bases from V and 4 bases from J, with 7 bases in between. CDR3 length: 14 amino acids. Germline CDR1 is LGHNA and CDR2 is YSLEER. CDR3 bases: TGCGCCAGCAGCCAAGATAGTTCATACAATGAGCAGTTCTTC. Protein product: CASSQDSSYNEQFF.

The chain uses TRBV18 and TRBJ1-5; possible D gene TRBD1, 6 bases. The germline V gene encodes CDR1 KGHSH and CDR2 LQKENI. The V end was cut by 2 bases, the J end by 3 bases, with 11 bases between. The CDR3 length is 15 residues. The CDR3 DNA follows: TGTGCCAGCTCACCATCAGGGGCCTCCAATCAGCCCCAGCATTTT. Its protein is CASSPSGASNQPQHF.

The rearrangement links TRBV14 to TRBJ1-1; possibly TRBD1 for D (5 bases). The CDR3 has 13 residues. Per the germline V gene, CDR1 is SGHDN and CDR2 is FVKESK. V lost 2 bases and J lost 3, with 7 bases in between. Here the CDR3 DNA reads TGTGCCAGCAGCCAACAGGGCTACACTGAAGCTTTCTTT. Translation gives CASSQQGYTEAFF.

The CDR3 region is CASSRPGQETQYF. The CDR3 DNA reads as TGTGCCAGCAGCCGGCCGGGGCAAGAGACCCAGTACTTC. The V and J genes are TRBV27 and TRBJ2-5, with D possibly being TRBD2 (5 bases). V lost 6 bases and J 2 bases, leaving 10 bases between the germline ends. Germline V lookup: CDR1 MNHEY, CDR2 SMNVEV (reference sequence). CDR3 size: 13 residues.

The chain employs TRBV12-3 or TRBV12-4 and TRBJ1-5, with 10 bases identical to TRBD1. The V segment lost 10 bases and the J segment 7 bases; nucleotides outside the gene matches: 4. The CDR3 has 12 residues. CDR3 coding DNA: TGTGCCACTCGGACAGGGGGGCAGCCCCAGCATTTT. Translating it yields CATRTGGQPQHF.

The chain employs TRBV6-2 or TRBV6-3 and TRBJ1-2; D is undetermined. Trimming removed 2 bases from V and 0 bases from J, with 10 bases in between. CDR3 size: 15 residues. Germline V gives CDR1 MNHEY, CDR2 SVGEGT. The CDR3 DNA reads as TGTGCCAGCAGTTACGGGCCGAACTCTAACTATGGCTACACCTTC. Encoded protein: CASSYGPNSNYGYTF.

The rearrangement links TRBV20-1 to TRBJ1-1, with 7 bases aligning to TRBD1. Germline V gives CDR1 DFQATT, CDR2 SNEGSKA (reference sequence). The CDR3 is 11 residues long. Unmatched junction bases numbered 5, after V lost 3 bases and J lost 10 bases. For the CDR3, the DNA is TGCAGTGCTAGCCCACAGGGGCCAGCTTTCTTT. Its protein product is CSASPQGPAFF.

This clone appeared once. The V call is TRBV5-8, the J call TRBJ2-7; perhaps TRBD1 as D (6 bases). Germline CDR1 SGHTS, CDR2 YDEGEE. V was cut by 0 bases and J by 3 bases, with 13 bases left in between. The CDR3 covers 15 residues. Written as DNA, the CDR3 is TGTGCCAGCAGCTTGGGTGCAGGGGCGAACTACGAGCAGTACTTC. This codes for CASSLGAGANYEQYF. Together with reference TRBV5-8 and TRBJ2-7, the CDR3 gives the full variable domain: EAGVTQSPTHLIKTRGQQATLRCSPISGHTSVYWYQQALGLGLQFLLWYDEGEERNRGNFPPRFSGRQFPNYSSELNVNALELEDSALYLCASSLGAGANYEQYFGPGTRLTVT.

This clone was counted a single time. This sequence joins TRBV3-1 (or the pseudogene TRBV3-2) and TRBJ2-1; 10 positions agree with TRBD1. The CDR3 loop spans 14 amino acids. Germline V lookup: CDR1 LGHDT, CDR2 YNNKEL (reference sequence). The J segment lost 10 bases and the V segment lost 2 bases, leaving 5 bases of the junction unmatched. The CDR3 nucleotides read TGTGCCAGCAGCCAAACGACAGGGGGCGGGGAGCAGTTCTTC. Translated, it gives CASSQTTGGGEQFF.

The chain combines TRBV4-1 with TRBJ1-5; TRBD1 might be the D (5 bases). Germline V lookup: CDR1 MGHRA, CDR2 YSYEKL. The V end lost 0 bases, the J end lost 4 bases, and 10 bases lay between the germline ends. The CDR3 sequence is 15 residues long. In DNA form, the CDR3 reads TGCGCCAGCAGCCAAGACTGGGGCATGAATCAGCCCCAGCATTTT. Translating it yields CASSQDWGMNQPQHF.

This chain uses TRBV10-2 with TRBJ1-6, with a tentative D call TRBD1 (6 bases). The CDR3 sequence is 13 residues long. From germline, CDR1 is WSHSY and CDR2 SAAADI. The V gene lost 6 bases and the J gene lost 7 bases, with 10 bases spanning the gap. This CDR3 is CASRRTDNSPLHF. The CDR3 DNA sequence: TGCGCCAGCAGGCGGACAGACAATTCACCCCTCCACTTT.

The chain carries TRBV30 and TRBJ2-1, with 8 bases aligning to TRBD2. The length of the CDR3 is 14 residues. Germline V gene lookup returns CDR1 GTSNPN and CDR2 SVGIG (reference sequence). After removal of 4 bases from V and 7 bases from J, the junction contained 9 bases not matched to a gene. The CDR3 nucleotides read TGTGCCTGGACCCGGGGGGGCGGAGAGAATGAGCAGTTCTTC. Amino acids: CAWTRGGGENEQFF.

This chain connects TRBV6-6 to TRBJ2-6; 7 nucleotides agree with TRBD2. CDR1 is MNHNY and CDR2 is SVGAGI in the germline V gene (reference sequence). The CDR3 length is 17 residues. After removal of 5 bases from V and 4 bases from J, the junction contained 11 bases not matched to a gene. CDR3 region: CASSPRRGSLGANVLTF. The CDR3 DNA reads TGTGCCAGCAGTCCGCGCCGCGGGAGCCTGGGGGCCAACGTCCTGACTTTC.

The gene calls are TRBV5-1 and TRBJ1-4; 7 bases map to TRBD1. J lost 8 bases, V lost 4 bases, and 8 bases had no gene match. The CDR3 is 14 residues long. The germline V gene has CDR1 SGHRS and CDR2 YFSETQ. CDR3 region: CASSLGQVREKLFF. Written as DNA, the CDR3 is TGCGCCAGCAGCCTCGGACAGGTCCGGGAAAAACTGTTTTTT. Drawing the rest from reference TRBV5-1 and TRBJ1-4, the complete variable domain is KAGVTQTPRYLIKTRGQQVTLSCSPISGHRSVSWYQQTPGQGLQFLFEYFSETQRNKGNFPGRFSGRQFSNSRSEMNVSTLELGDSALYLCASSLGQVREKLFFGSGTQLSVL.

This rearrangement joins TRBV11-2 to TRBJ2-2; 11 positions match TRBD1. Germline values: CDR1 SGHAT, CDR2 FQNNGV. Trimming at V came to 5 bases and at J to 4 bases, leaving 3 bases not matched to a gene. The CDR3 runs to 15 residues. CDR3 DNA: TGTGCCAGCAGCCCGGACAGGGGGCCCACCGGGGAGCTGTTTTTT. It specifies CASSPDRGPTGELFF.

This chain uses TRBV19 with TRBJ1-5, with D perhaps matching TRBD1 (5 bases). The CDR3 has 18 residues. Per germline, CDR1 LNHDA and CDR2 SQIVND (reference sequence). Trimming stripped 3 bases from V and 0 bases from J, with 18 bases between. The CDR3 DNA follows: TGTGCCAGTAGTATTCGGGTGACAGACACTTATAGCAATCAGCCCCAGCATTTT. It translates to CASSIRVTDTYSNQPQHF.